The 13 T cell receptor beta chains below all came from one sample that was sequenced in a study of T-cell memory formation after mild COVID-19. MiXCR was run by TCRdb on the 5' RACE reads, yielding one entry per CDR3 protein. The sample consists of 250,000 to 300,000 distinct CDR3 sequences, roughly 18% of them appearing once. The material sequenced was PBMCs or a T cell subset sorted from them (not recorded which). All receptors derive from a man aged 18-30 years who had mild COVID-19 (a few samples of this study predate the infection). Cell type and time point are not known.

This clonotype was counted between two and nine times. The chain recombines TRBV4-1 with TRBJ1-1, with D perhaps matching TRBD1 (5 bases). V lost 1 base and J 1 base, leaving 13 bases between the germline ends. The CDR3 runs 16 residues. Germline assignment: CDR1 MGHRA and CDR2 YSYEKL. The CDR3 here is CASSQGQSGTNTEAFF. The CDR3 region has the DNA TGCGCCAGCAGCCAAGGACAGTCGGGGACGAACACTGAAGCTTTCTTT.

The chain recombines TRBV7-2 with TRBJ1-4; the match to TRBD1 covers 8 bases. Germline-derived CDR1 and CDR2 are SGHTA and FQGNSA. Trimming cost V 2 bases and J 4 bases; bases outside gene matches: 3. The CDR3 totals 15 residues. CDR3: CASSLPTGDNEKLFF. The DNA for the CDR3 is TGTGCCAGCAGCTTACCGACAGGGGATAATGAAAAACTGTTTTTT.

V gene TRBV7-6 combines with J gene TRBJ2-5, with D uncertain. Germline assignment: CDR1 SGHVS and CDR2 FNYEAQ. CDR3 size: 14 residues. V was trimmed by 1 base and J by 3 bases, leaving 9 bases between them. The DNA for the CDR3 is TGTGCCAGCAGCTTAGAGGCGGCCAAAGAGACCCAGTACTTC. Translation gives CASSLEAAKETQYF.

V and J are TRBV9 and TRBJ2-5; 7 bases map to TRBD2. The CDR3 contains 14 residues. After removal of 4 bases from V and 7 bases from J, the junction contained 10 bases not matched to a gene. CDR1 is SGDLS and CDR2 is YYNGEE in the germline V gene. DNA for the CDR3: TGTGCCAGCAGCCCAACGACTAGCTCCGGGACCCAGTACTTC. Residues: CASSPTTSSGTQYF.

The chain links TRBV7-9 to TRBJ2-7, with D possibly TRBD2 on 5 matching bases. Between the trimmed V and J ends, which lost 0 bases and 5 bases, there was a span of 14 bases. Germline V gene data show CDR1 as SEHNR and CDR2 as FQNEAQ (reference sequence). This CDR3 is built from 15 residues. The chain's CDR3 is CASSLARAPDDEQYF. DNA of the CDR3: TGTGCCAGCAGCTTAGCGAGGGCACCGGATGACGAGCAGTACTTC.

There are many counts of this clonotype. The genes are TRBV7-9 and TRBJ2-5; D is ambiguous. CDR1 is SEHNR, CDR2 FQNEAQ, per germline (reference sequence). The germline V and J ends were trimmed by 7 bases and 5 bases, with 14 bases remaining between them. The CDR3 totals 13 residues. CDR3 amino acids: CASTDLWAETQYF. The CDR3 DNA sequence: TGTGCCAGCACCGACCTTTGGGCGGAGACCCAGTACTTC.

This sequence joins TRBV5-1 and TRBJ2-2; TRBD1 aligns across 8 bases. Germline CDR1 is SGHRS and CDR2 is YFSETQ. The CDR3 length is 14 residues. With V trimmed by 0 bases and J by 5 bases, 0 bases remained unmatched. CDR3 nucleotide sequence: TGCGCCAGCAGCTTGGACAGGGGGACCGGGGAGCTGTTTTTT. Amino acids: CASSLDRGTGELFF.

This clonotype was counted many times. The gene calls are TRBV7-2 and TRBJ2-3; 9 positions match TRBD1. V dropped 5 bases and J dropped 7; count of bases not matched to a gene: 7. This CDR3 contains 14 residues. CDR1 and CDR2 from the germline V gene are SGHTA and FQGNSA. The CDR3 region is CASSTRQGGNTQYF. The CDR3 DNA follows: TGTGCCAGCAGCACCCGACAGGGGGGAAATACGCAGTATTTT.

This chain joins TRBV3-1 and TRBJ2-3; possible D gene TRBD2, 6 bases. The germline gives CDR1 LGHDT, CDR2 YNNKEL (reference sequence). Trimming removed 4 bases at V and 5 bases at J, with 16 bases between. The CDR3 sequence is 15 residues long. The CDR3: CASSPGLAVGDTQYF. The CDR3 DNA reads as TGTGCCAGCAGCCCGGGACTCGCTGTGGGAGATACGCAGTATTTT.

The chain carries TRBV28 and TRBJ2-1; 8 positions match TRBD2. Germline-derived CDR1 and CDR2 are MDHEN and SYDVKM. This CDR3 has 14 residues. V dropped 7 bases and J dropped 4; count of bases not matched to a gene: 6. CDR3 coding DNA: TGTGCCAGCACCTCCGGGGGGGGGTACAATGAGCAGTTCTTC. Its protein is CASTSGGGYNEQFF.

This clonotype was observed many times. The genes are TRBV3-1 and TRBJ1-1; D is possibly TRBD1 (5 bases). CDR1 and CDR2 (germline): LGHDT, YNNKEL (reference sequence). CDR3 length: 12 residues. V lost 4 bases and J 11 bases, leaving 14 bases between the germline ends. The CDR3 DNA is TGTGCCAGCAGCCCCCGGGGCAGGAGGGCTTTCTTT. It codes for CASSPRGRRAFF.

The rearrangement links TRBV20-1 to TRBJ1-5, with D possibly matching TRBD1 (6 bases). There are 13 residues in the CDR3. The ends were cut back, 3 bases at V and 3 bases at J, with 9 bases in the middle. CDR1 and CDR2 (germline): DFQATT, SNEGSKA (reference sequence). CDR3 sequence (DNA): TGCAGTGCTAGTAGGACAGTCAATCAGCCCCAGCATTTT. This codes for CSASRTVNQPQHF.

This clonotype was seen a handful of times. The V and J genes are TRBV27 and TRBJ1-5; 7 nucleotides align to TRBD1. The J segment lost 9 bases and the V segment lost 5 bases, leaving 10 bases of the junction unmatched. The CDR3 runs 14 residues. CDR1 and CDR2 (germline): MNHEY, SMNVEV (reference sequence). The CDR3 sequence: CASSTKGASRPQHF. In DNA form, the CDR3 reads TGTGCCAGCAGTACGAAGGGGGCATCGAGGCCCCAGCATTTT.